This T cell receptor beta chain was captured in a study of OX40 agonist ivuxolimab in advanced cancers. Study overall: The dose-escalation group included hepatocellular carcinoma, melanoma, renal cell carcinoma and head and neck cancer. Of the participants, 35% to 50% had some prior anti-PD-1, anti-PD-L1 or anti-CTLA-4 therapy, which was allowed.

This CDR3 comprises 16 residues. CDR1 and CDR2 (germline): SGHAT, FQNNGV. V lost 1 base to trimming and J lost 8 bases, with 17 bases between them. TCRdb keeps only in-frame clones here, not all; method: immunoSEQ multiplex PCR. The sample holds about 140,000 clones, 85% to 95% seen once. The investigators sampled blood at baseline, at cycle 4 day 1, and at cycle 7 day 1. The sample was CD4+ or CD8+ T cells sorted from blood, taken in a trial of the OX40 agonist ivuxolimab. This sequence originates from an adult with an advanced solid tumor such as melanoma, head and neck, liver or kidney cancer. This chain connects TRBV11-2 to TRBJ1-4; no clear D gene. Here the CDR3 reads CASSLGARGPWEKLFF. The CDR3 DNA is TGTGCCAGCAGCTTAGGCGCGCGGGGTCCCTGGGAAAAACTGTTTTTT. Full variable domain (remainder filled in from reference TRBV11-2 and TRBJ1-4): EAGVAQSPRYKIIEKRQSVAFWCNPISGHATLYWYQQILGQGPKLLIQFQNNGVVDDSQLPKDRFSAERLKGVDSTLKIQPAKLEDSAVYLCASSLGARGPWEKLFFGSGTQLSVL.